This T cell receptor beta chain emerged from a study of cytomegalovirus exposure and HLA in healthy donors. Study-level findings and limits: Near-uniform donor sequencing depth was presumed by presence/absence analyses. Later on, a genetic analysis was performed. It linked a missense variant in DCLRE1C with V- and J-gene trimming of TCR beta.

This CDR3 region has 15 residues. With 3 bases removed from V and 7 bases from J, the gap between germline ends came to 19 bases. Germline V gives CDR1 LGHNA, CDR2 YNFKEQ. As for this clone: Its cognate antigen is unknown.

With 60 Vbeta and 13 Jbeta primers, the PCR was carried out. Source study methods: Later, some 79 million unique TCR beta chains were counted in an analysis, and 10 million to 12 million of them were shared. TCRdb's copy holds only in-frame clones and misses some; the assay was immunoSEQ multiplex PCR. V and J calls plus clone size are reproduced from that table; the DNA served to infer D and trimming. The sample records about 160,000 clones, approximately 88% being singletons. The chain joins TRBV4-2 to TRBJ2-7; a possible D gene is TRBD2 (6 bases). Input material: PBMCs. The receptor was isolated from a young man in good health and CMV-seronegative. The CDR3 DNA follows: TGTGCCAGCAGCCAGGCGGAGGGCAGGGCGGGAGAGCAGTACTTC. This translates into CASSQAEGRAGEQYF.